This T cell receptor (beta chain) was captured by sequencing in a study of T cells in Graves' hyperthyroidism and ophthalmopathy. For the study at large: Specimen type is peripheral blood, collected at initial diagnosis prior to any treatment.

RNA transcripts served as the template for amplifying TCR beta CDR3 regions. The TCR CDR3 first-round RT-PCR relied on the HTBI primer set. TCRdb reprocessed the multiplex PCR reads via MiXCR and lists one record per CDR3 protein. Of about 640,000 distinct CDR3 sequences listed, less than 25% are singletons. The study included ophthalmopathy patients with Clinical Activity Score at least 3, NOSPECS grade at least 4 and duration under 3 months. Exclusion of a patient resulted from uncontrolled infection, other autoimmune disease, pregnancy or lactation. Germline loops: CDR1 MGHDK, CDR2 SYGVNS. Trimming removed 6 bases from V and 2 bases from J; junction bases left unmatched: 10. This CDR3 comprises 18 residues.

The gene calls are TRBV25-1 and TRBJ2-2, with 12 nucleotides matching TRBD2. The sample consisted of blood. The clonotype was recovered from a man under 40 with Graves' ophthalmopathy. The CDR3 region has the DNA TGTGCCAGCAGCCCCTGGGGGACTAGCGGGCCTAACACCGGGGAGCTGTTTTTT. It translates to CASSPWGTSGPNTGELFF.